This T cell receptor (beta chain) was sequenced during a study of regulatory dendritic cells for organ transplantation. FACS sorted CD4+ or CD8+ T cells into CD45RA+ naive and CD45RO+ memory. TCRdb keeps only in-frame clones here, not all; method: immunoSEQ multiplex PCR. The table lists tens of thousands of clones, less than 85% of them singletons. Germline V gives CDR1 SGHTA, CDR2 FQGNSA. This CDR3 contains 18 residues. V shed 0 bases and J 7 bases; nucleotides not matched to a gene: 11. The chain carries TRBV7-2 and TRBJ2-2; 10 bases match TRBD2. This clonotype was sampled from a human donor in good health. The sequenced sample was naive CD8+ T cells from blood. Stated subset: CD45RA+ naive T cells. The CDR3 nucleotides read TGTGCCAGCAGCTTAGCGGGAGGTAGCGGGGGGCCCGGCGGGGAGCTGTTTTTT. Protein sequence: CASSLAGGSGGPGGELFF.